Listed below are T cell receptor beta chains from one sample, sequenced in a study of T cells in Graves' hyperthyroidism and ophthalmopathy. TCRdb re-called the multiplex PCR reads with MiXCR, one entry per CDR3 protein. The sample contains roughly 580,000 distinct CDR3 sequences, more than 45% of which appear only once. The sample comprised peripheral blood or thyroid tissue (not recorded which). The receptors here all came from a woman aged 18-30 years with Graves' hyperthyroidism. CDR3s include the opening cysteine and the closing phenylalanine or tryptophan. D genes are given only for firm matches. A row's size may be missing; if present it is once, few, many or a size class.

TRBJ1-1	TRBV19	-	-	TGTGCCAGCAAACCTTTTGAGAACACTGAAGCTTTCTTT	CASKPFENTEAFF
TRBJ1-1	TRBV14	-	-	TGTGCCAGCAGCCACCTCGACAGAATAAACACTGAAGCTTTCTTT	CASSHLDRINTEAFF
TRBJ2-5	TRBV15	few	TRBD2	TGTGCCACCAGCAGAGGGGGAATAGCGGGCTTACAAGAGACCCAGTACTTC	CATSRGGIAGLQETQYF
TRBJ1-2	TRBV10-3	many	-	TGTGCCATCAGTGTCGGGGGGGCTAACTATGGCTACACCTTC	CAISVGGANYGYTF
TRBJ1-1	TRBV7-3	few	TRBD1	TGTGCCAGCAGCATGGGGACAGGGAACACTGAAGCTTTCTTT	CASSMGTGNTEAFF
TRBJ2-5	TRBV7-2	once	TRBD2	TGTGCCAGCAGCCAAGCTGCTAGCGGGAGCCCACTCCAAGAGACCCAGTACTTC	CASSQAASGSPLQETQYF
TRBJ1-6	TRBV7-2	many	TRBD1	TGTGCCAGCAGCCCCAGAACAGGGGCTTCACCCCTCCACTTT	CASSPRTGASPLHF
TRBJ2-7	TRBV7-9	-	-	TGTGCCAGCAGCTTAGACGTGACAGATCCCTACGAGCAGTACTTC	CASSLDVTDPYEQYF
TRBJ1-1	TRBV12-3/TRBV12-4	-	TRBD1	TGTGCCAGCAGACAGGGGTTTAGGACTGAAGCTTTCTTT	CASRQGFRTEAFF
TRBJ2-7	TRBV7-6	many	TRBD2	TGTGCCAGCAGCTTTACCCGGGGGGGGAACGAGCAGTACTTC	CASSFTRGGNEQYF
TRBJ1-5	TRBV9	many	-	TGTGCCAGCAGCGTAGACCAGGGCGAACAGCCCCAGCATTTT	CASSVDQGEQPQHF
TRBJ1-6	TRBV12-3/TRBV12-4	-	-	TGTGCCAGCAGTTGGGGGTTGGGGGACAATAATTCACCCCTCCACTTT	CASSWGLGDNNSPLHF
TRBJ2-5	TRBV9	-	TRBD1	TGTGCCAGCTCAAGGACAGGTTACGAAGAGACCCAGTACTTC	CASSRTGYEETQYF
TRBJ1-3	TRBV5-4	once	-	TGTGCCAGCAGCCAAGATCCGGGGGATCATGGAAACACCATATATTTT	CASSQDPGDHGNTIYF
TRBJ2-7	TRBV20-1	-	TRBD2	TGCAGTGCCCTCCGGACTAGCGGCTACGAGCAGTACTTC	CSALRTSGYEQYF
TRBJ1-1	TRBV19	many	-	TGTGCCAGTAGTAGGTATTGGAACACTGAAGCTTTCTTT	CASSRYWNTEAFF
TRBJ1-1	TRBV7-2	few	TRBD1	TGTGCCAGCAGTACAGGACAGGGAGGAGCTTTCTTT	CASSTGQGGAFF
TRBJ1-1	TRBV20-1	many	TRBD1	TGCAGTGCTAGAGGGACAGGGGACACTGAAGCTTTCTTT	CSARGTGDTEAFF
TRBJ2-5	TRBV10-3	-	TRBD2	TGTGCCAGCAGCCCGTCGGGGGGGACCCAGTACTTC	CASSPSGGTQYF
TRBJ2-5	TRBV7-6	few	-	TGTGCCAGCAACGGCGGAGTCCAAGAGACCCAGTACTTC	CASNGGVQETQYF
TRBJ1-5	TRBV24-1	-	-	TGTGCCAGCAGTTTTTCGGGGGCCGGCAATCAGCCCCAGCATTTT	CASSFSGAGNQPQHF
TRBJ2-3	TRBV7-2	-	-	TGTGCCAGCAGCTTATGGTCAGATACGCAGTATTTT	CASSLWSDTQYF
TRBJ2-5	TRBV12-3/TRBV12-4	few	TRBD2	TGTGCCAGCAGTTTACGCGGGAGGGCCACGGAGACCCAGTACTTC	CASSLRGRATETQYF
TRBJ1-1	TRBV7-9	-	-	TGTGCCAGCAGCTTAGGCGTGGCCACTGAAGCTTTCTTT	CASSLGVATEAFF